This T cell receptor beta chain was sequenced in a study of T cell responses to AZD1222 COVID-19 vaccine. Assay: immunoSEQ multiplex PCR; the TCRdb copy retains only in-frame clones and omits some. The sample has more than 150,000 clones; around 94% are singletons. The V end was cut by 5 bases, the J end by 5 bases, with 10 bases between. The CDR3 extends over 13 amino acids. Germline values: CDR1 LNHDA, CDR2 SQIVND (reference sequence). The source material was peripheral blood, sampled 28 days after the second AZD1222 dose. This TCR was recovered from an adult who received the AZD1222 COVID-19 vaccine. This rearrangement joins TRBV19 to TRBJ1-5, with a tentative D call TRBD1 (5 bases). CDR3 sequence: CASSPGTHQPQHF. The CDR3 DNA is TGTGCCAGTAGTCCCGGGACCCATCAGCCCCAGCATTTT.